This T cell receptor (beta chain) was observed in a study of metastatic and nonmetastatic thyroid tumors. In the study overall: It was across blood and tumor or nodule tissue from malignant and benign thyroid patients that repertoires were compared. Whole-study findings and limits: Malignant thyroid tumors reportedly had TCR beta diversity that was significantly higher than in benign nodules, in blood and tumor.

Prior to thyroid surgery, none of the patients had received any treatment. The CDR3 spans 15 residues. V lost 2 bases, J lost 6 bases, and 17 bases lay in between. The germline gives CDR1 MNHEY, CDR2 SVGEGT. This clone was detected many times. Its antigen remains unknown. Authors' processing steps: Researchers built a distant-metastasis classifier for papillary thyroid cancer that drew on CDR3 differences across clinicopathological groups. TCRdb used MiXCR to call clones anew from the PCR reads. The V and J calls shown here were made by TCRdb, not taken from the authors' results. Among roughly 93,000 clones, over 9.5% were seen once, and the ten largest hold around 10%.

The receptor comes from a female donor with papillary thyroid cancer or a benign thyroid nodule (not recorded which). Some clones in this sample may be carry-over from other donors' samples. Material for sequencing was blood. The chain joins TRBV6-2 or TRBV6-3 to TRBJ2-7, with a weak D call TRBD1 (7 bases). The CDR3 nucleotides are TGTGCCAGCAGTTACAGTCGGAGGGGGCACGGCGAGCAGTACTTC. The encoded protein is CASSYSRRGHGEQYF.